The T cell receptor (beta chain) described here comes from a study of sequential checkpoint blockade in melanoma. As for treatment: randomized to nivolumab then ipilimumab (arm A) or the reverse (arm B). TCRdb's table, derived via immunoSEQ multiplex PCR, lists solely in-frame clones and lacks some. This table has 15,000 to 20,000 clones, 70% to 75% appearing once. V shed 6 bases, J shed 6 bases, and the junction held 10 bases outside the gene matches. The CDR3 contains 15 residues. The germline V gene has CDR1 SEHNR and CDR2 FQNEAQ (reference sequence). The chain is built from TRBV7-9 and TRBJ2-7; TRBD2 matches 11 bases. The material was CD8+ T cells sorted from blood (inferred from file names), obtained from a patient given nivolumab and ipilimumab in sequence. This receptor was obtained from a human donor with melanoma. In DNA, the CDR3 is TGTGCCAGCAGTTCAAGACTAGCGGGACGTAGCGAGCAGTACTTC. Protein: CASSSRLAGRSEQYF.